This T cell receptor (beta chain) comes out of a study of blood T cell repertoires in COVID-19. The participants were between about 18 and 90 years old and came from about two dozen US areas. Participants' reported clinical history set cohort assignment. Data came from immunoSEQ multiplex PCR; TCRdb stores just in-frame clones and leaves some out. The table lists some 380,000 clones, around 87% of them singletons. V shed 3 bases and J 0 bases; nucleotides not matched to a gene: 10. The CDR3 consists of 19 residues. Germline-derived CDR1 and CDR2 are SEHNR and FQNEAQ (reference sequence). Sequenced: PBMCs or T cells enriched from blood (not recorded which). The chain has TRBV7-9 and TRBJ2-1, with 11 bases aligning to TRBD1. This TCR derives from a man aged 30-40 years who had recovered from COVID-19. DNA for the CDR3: TGTGCCAGCAGCTTCTCCGGGACAGGGGGTATGAGCTCCTACAATGAGCAGTTCTTC. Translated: CASSFSGTGGMSSYNEQFF.